These 4 T cell receptor beta chains were sequenced from one sample in a study of CD8 T cells in ankylosing spondylitis. General observations from the study: What seemed typical of ankylosing spondylitis blood was a TCR beta motif built from several highly homologous variants.

Via MiXCR, TCRdb re-called the 5' RACE reads, giving one row per CDR3 protein. The repertoire holds some 220,000 distinct CDR3 sequences, with around 7.9% as singletons. Their cognate antigens are unknown. The material sequenced was blood, either unsorted or a sorted T cell fraction (not recorded which). The source of these receptors is a male donor with ankylosing spondylitis.

This clonotype was seen repeatedly, ten times or more. The CDR3 bases are TGTGCCAGCAGCTTACCGGCCTCCGGGGCGGGAGAGACCCAGTACTTC. It translates to CASSLPASGAGETQYF. The V and J genes are TRBV7-9 and TRBJ2-5; D may match TRBD1 or TRBD2 (5 bases each). Between the trimmed V and J ends, which lost 2 bases and 4 bases, there was a span of 17 bases. This CDR3 has 16 residues. Germline V gene data show CDR1 as SEHNR and CDR2 as FQNEAQ (reference sequence).

This clonotype came up many times. V and J are TRBV7-2 and TRBJ2-7, with D possibly TRBD1 on 6 matching bases. Deletions cut 5 bases from V and 1 base from J, with 18 bases between. CDR3 size: 16 residues. Looked up from germline, CDR1 is SGHTA and CDR2 is FQGNSA. The CDR3 sequence is CASSAMGAKGSYEQYF. The CDR3 DNA reads as TGTGCCAGCAGCGCCATGGGGGCCAAGGGATCCTACGAGCAGTACTTC.

A few counts support this clonotype. CDR3 protein: CASSQEGVGELFF. CDR3 DNA sequence: TGCGCCAGCAGCCAAGAGGGGGTAGGGGAGCTGTTTTTT. The chain has TRBV4-3 and TRBJ2-2; D may be TRBD1 or TRBD2 (5 bases each). Trimming shortened V by 0 bases and J by 8 bases, and 7 bases separated the two germline ends. The CDR3 loop spans 13 amino acids. Germline CDR1 reads LGHNA; CDR2 reads YSLEER.

This clonotype was seen at least ten times. The chain joins TRBV2 to TRBJ2-5, with D maybe TRBD2 (5 bases). Trimming shortened V by 9 bases and J by 4 bases, and 18 bases separated the two germline ends. The germline CDR1 and CDR2 sequences are SNHLY and FYNNEI. The length of the CDR3 is 14 residues. The CDR3 is CASSYAGRAETQYF. DNA for the CDR3: TGTGCCAGTAGTTACGCGGGTAGGGCAGAGACCCAGTACTTC.